These 22 T cell receptor beta chains were all obtained from the same sample, sequenced in a study of T cell responses to AZD1222 COVID-19 vaccine. The method was immunoSEQ multiplex PCR; TCRdb's version includes in-frame clones alone and lacks a portion of them. The sample carries 100,000 to 150,000 clones, 75% to 90% recorded once. Sequencing used peripheral blood, obtained on day 0 of AZD1222 vaccination. These receptors were taken from an adult in good health.

The rearrangement joins TRBV6-6 to TRBJ1-1, with 7 bases lining up with TRBD1. Trimming took 0 bases from V and 3 from J; bases not matched to a gene: 4. This CDR3 has 15 residues. The germline V gene has CDR1 MNHNY and CDR2 SVGAGI (reference sequence). The chain's CDR3 is CASSYSRQGYTEAFF. For the CDR3, the DNA is TGTGCCAGCAGTTACTCCAGACAGGGTTACACTGAAGCTTTCTTT.

The gene calls are TRBV5-1 and TRBJ2-2; 10 positions match TRBD1. From germline, CDR1 is SGHRS and CDR2 YFSETQ. With 4 bases clipped from V and 0 bases from J, the junction kept 0 bases outside the gene matches. The CDR3 totals 15 residues. The CDR3 here is CASSGQGANTGELFF. In DNA, the CDR3 is TGCGCCAGCAGCGGACAGGGGGCGAACACCGGGGAGCTGTTTTTT. The variable domain in full, with the rest retrieved from reference TRBV5-1 and TRBJ2-2, is KAGVTQTPRYLIKTRGQQVTLSCSPISGHRSVSWYQQTPGQGLQFLFEYFSETQRNKGNFPGRFSGRQFSNSRSEMNVSTLELGDSALYLCASSGQGANTGELFFGEGSRLTVL.

The chain combines TRBV4-2 with TRBJ1-2; 10 positions agree with TRBD1. Per the germline V gene, CDR1 is LGHNA and CDR2 is YNFKEQ. V shed 0 bases and J 5 bases; nucleotides not matched to a gene: 6. This CDR3 is 16 amino acids long. CDR3 in amino acids: CASSQDTGQGIYGYTF. For the CDR3, the DNA is TGTGCCAGCAGCCAAGATACGGGACAGGGGATATATGGCTACACCTTC.

This clone was detected ten times or more. The chain combines TRBV15 with TRBJ1-2; 8 bases are shared with TRBD1. The CDR3 totals 14 residues. CDR1 LNHNV and CDR2 YYDKDF come from the germline V gene (reference sequence). The trim removed 0 bases at V and 7 bases at J, leaving 4 bases unmatched. CDR3 sequence: CATSREDRETGYTF. The DNA of the CDR3 is TGTGCCACCAGCAGAGAGGACAGGGAGACTGGCTACACCTTC. Combining the CDR3 with reference TRBV15 and TRBJ1-2 gives the whole variable domain DAMVIQNPRYQVTQFGKPVTLSCSQTLNHNVMYWYQQKSSQAPKLLFHYYDKDFNNEADTPDNFQSRRPNTSFCFLDIRSPGLGDTAMYLCATSREDRETGYTFGSGTRLTVV.

The chain has TRBV5-1 and TRBJ2-7, with 9 bases matching TRBD1. Trimming at V came to 3 bases and at J to 5 bases, leaving 9 bases not matched to a gene. CDR1 is SGHRS, CDR2 YFSETQ, per germline. CDR3 length: 15 amino acids. The CDR3 is CASSSGQGSVDEQYF. The CDR3 nucleotides are TGCGCCAGCAGCTCTGGACAGGGGAGCGTCGACGAGCAGTACTTC.

V is TRBV5-1 and J is TRBJ2-1; no firm D call. Trimming left V 1 base short and J 9 bases short, with 8 bases between. The germline gives CDR1 SGHRS, CDR2 YFSETQ. CDR3 size: 12 residues. This CDR3 reads CASSLQEPEQFF. In DNA, the CDR3 is TGCGCCAGCAGCTTGCAGGAACCTGAGCAGTTCTTC.

V usage is TRBV6-5 and J usage is TRBJ1-2; 9 bases are shared with TRBD1. The CDR3 runs to 14 residues. Trimming removed 6 bases from V and 1 base from J; junction bases left unmatched: 3. Germline-derived CDR1 and CDR2 are MNHEY and SVGAGI. The CDR3 DNA follows: TGTGCCAGCAGGCCGACAGGGGGTAACTATGGCTACACCTTC. It codes for CASRPTGGNYGYTF.

This rearrangement joins TRBV6-6 to TRBJ2-4, with 7 bases identical to TRBD2. Germline CDR1 MNHNY, CDR2 SVGAGI (reference sequence). This CDR3 has 14 residues. The J segment lost 8 bases and the V segment lost 3 bases, leaving 7 bases of the junction unmatched. The CDR3 reads CASSYVGEGDIQYF. CDR3 sequence (DNA): TGTGCCAGCAGTTATGTGGGGGAGGGAGACATTCAGTACTTC.

The chain carries TRBV27 and TRBJ1-4; D is undetermined. This CDR3 contains 15 residues. Trimming removed 3 bases at V and 0 bases at J, with 8 bases between. Per the germline V gene, CDR1 is MNHEY and CDR2 is SMNVEV (reference sequence). The CDR3, as DNA: TGTGCCAGCAGTTTCCACAGAGCAACTAATGAAAAACTGTTTTTT. This translates into CASSFHRATNEKLFF.

This chain links TRBV6-5 with TRBJ2-5; no definite D call. Germline values: CDR1 MNHEY, CDR2 SVGAGI. The CDR3 is 13 amino acids. The V end was cut by 8 bases, the J end by 6 bases, with 16 bases between. CDR3 in amino acids: CASGVGIGKTQYF. Written as DNA, the CDR3 is TGTGCCAGCGGCGTTGGGATTGGGAAGACCCAGTACTTC.

This chain uses TRBV20-1 with TRBJ1-4, with D maybe TRBD1 (5 bases). Germline loops: CDR1 DFQATT, CDR2 SNEGSKA (reference sequence). The CDR3 totals 11 residues. V was trimmed by 4 bases and J by 7 bases, leaving 7 bases between them. The CDR3 region is CSAKDSEKLFF. In DNA form, the CDR3 reads TGCAGTGCTAAAGACAGTGAAAAACTGTTTTTT.

J is TRBJ2-3 and V is TRBV2; 8 bases fit TRBD1. The V gene's germline CDR1 is SNHLY and CDR2 FYNNEI. J lost 5 bases, V lost 6 bases, and 7 bases had no gene match. This CDR3 region has 14 residues. In nucleotides, the CDR3 is TGTGCCAGCAGAAGCAGGGGGCTTATAGATACGCAGTATTTT. It is translated as CASRSRGLIDTQYF.

This chain links TRBV24-1 with TRBJ2-1; 8 nucleotides align to TRBD2. Trimming took 0 bases from V and 8 from J; bases not matched to a gene: 8. This CDR3 spans 16 amino acids. Germline loops: CDR1 KGHDR, CDR2 SFDVKD. CDR3: CATSDLNPAGAHEQFF. The CDR3, as DNA: TGTGCCACCAGTGATTTGAATCCAGCGGGAGCGCATGAGCAGTTCTTC.

V usage is TRBV11-3 and J usage is TRBJ2-2, with TRBD1 identical over 7 bases. Germline V gene sequence: CDR1 SGHNT, CDR2 YENEEA. This CDR3 has 16 amino acids. V was pared by 5 bases and J by 2 bases, with 8 bases of the junction left unmatched. The DNA of the CDR3 is TGTGCCAGCAGCCCGAGGACAGGTTCTAACACCGGGGAGCTGTTTTTT. This translates into CASSPRTGSNTGELFF.

The genes are TRBV19 and TRBJ2-2; D may correspond to TRBD1 or TRBD2 (6 bases each). This CDR3 spans 15 amino acids. V lost 7 bases, J lost 5 bases, and 17 bases lay in between. The germline V gene has CDR1 LNHDA and CDR2 SQIVND (reference sequence). Here the CDR3 DNA reads TGTGCCAGTATAAACAGGGAGGTGTTAACCGGGGAGCTGTTTTTT. It codes for CASINREVLTGELFF.

This CDR3 is CASSLGWGGEGYTF. In DNA, the CDR3 is TGCGCCAGCAGCTTGGGATGGGGAGGTGAAGGCTACACCTTC. This rearrangement joins TRBV5-1 to TRBJ1-2; D is uncertain. V lost 0 bases and J lost 8, with 14 bases in between. The germline V gene encodes CDR1 SGHRS and CDR2 YFSETQ. The CDR3 has 14 residues.

This chain joins TRBV5-4 and TRBJ2-7; 11 bases are a match to TRBD2. Germline V gene data show CDR1 as SGHNT and CDR2 as YYREEE (reference sequence). V lost 2 bases to trimming and J lost 3 bases; unmatched junction nucleotides: 7. The CDR3 is 16 amino acids. Written as DNA, the CDR3 is TGTGCCAGCAGCTTAGCTAGCGGGAGGCACCACTACGAGCAGTACTTC. Residues: CASSLASGRHHYEQYF.

CDR3 DNA sequence: TGTGCCAGTAGGAAGAATCAGGGGGTTTGGCTAGACTATGGCTACACCTTC. Protein product: CASRKNQGVWLDYGYTF. The genes are TRBV19 and TRBJ1-2, with 7 nucleotides matching TRBD1. V trimming: 6 bases; J trimming: 3 bases; junction bases outside the gene matches: 16. Germline CDR1 reads LNHDA; CDR2 reads SQIVND (reference sequence). The CDR3 runs 17 residues.

A note on this clone: The sample contains more than one DNA sequence encoding this CDR3. The chain is built from TRBV18 and TRBJ1-5; D uncertain. This CDR3 contains 13 residues. In germline, CDR1 is KGHSH, CDR2 LQKENI. V dropped 1 base and J dropped 5 bases, with 6 bases sitting between them. The CDR3 DNA reads as TGTGCCAGCTCACCACTTGGTGATCAGCCCCAGCATTTT. Protein sequence: CASSPLGDQPQHF.

CDR3 sequence reads: CASSISGQGMIEQYF. Written as DNA, the CDR3 is TGTGCCAGTAGTATTTCGGGACAGGGTATGATCGAGCAGTACTTC. V gene TRBV19 combines with J gene TRBJ2-7; 9 nucleotides align to TRBD1. There are 15 residues in the CDR3. In germline, CDR1 is LNHDA, CDR2 SQIVND (reference sequence). V gave up 3 bases and J gave up 6 bases; unmatched junction bases: 9.

The chain has TRBV30 and TRBJ1-1; perhaps TRBD1 as D (5 bases). The length of the CDR3 is 13 residues. The V gene lost 4 bases and the J gene lost 1 base, with 10 bases spanning the gap. Germline V lookup: CDR1 GTSNPN, CDR2 SVGIG (reference sequence). CDR3 coding DNA: TGTGCCTGGAAACGGACACAGAACACTGAAGCTTTCTTT. It encodes CAWKRTQNTEAFF. The variable domain in full, with the rest retrieved from reference TRBV30 and TRBJ1-1, is SQTIHQWPATLVQPVGSPLSLECTVEGTSNPNLYWYRQAAGRGLQLLFYSVGIGQISSEVPQNLSASRPQDRQFILSSKKLLLSDSGFYLCAWKRTQNTEAFFGQGTRLTVV.

The J gene is TRBJ1-5, the V gene TRBV19; D unresolved. Trimming stripped 1 base from V and 2 bases from J, with 12 bases between. The CDR3 is made up of 16 amino acids. Germline CDR1 and CDR2: LNHDA and SQIVND (reference sequence). This chain's CDR3 is CASSIVYTARNQPQHF. CDR3 in DNA: TGTGCCAGTAGTATAGTATACACAGCGCGCAATCAGCCCCAGCATTTT.